This T cell receptor beta chain was observed in a study of identical twins. Study-wide findings and caveats: Excess sharing by twins proved weaker in beta out-of-frame sequences. Sequences that were out-of-frame, alpha and twin-shared displayed an excess of low generation probability. While abundant cord blood beta clonotypes carried fewer insertions, memory repertoires showed no such pattern.

This clonotype has a count of ten or more. The antigen remains unidentified. A universal primer binding site was introduced by template switching. The final cDNA contained unique molecular identifiers. TCRdb reprocessed the 5' RACE reads with MiXCR, giving one entry per CDR3 protein. The data show 650,000 to 800,000 distinct CDR3 sequences, 8.5% to 9% seen once. These data were also filed under a second study, of yellow fever vaccine responses in identical twins.

Sequenced input: PBMCs. The sequence came from a young woman in good health.

The CDR3 sequence: CSASQGGNQPQHF. The CDR3 coding sequence is TGCAGTGCTAGTCAGGGTGGAAATCAGCCCCAGCATTTT. V and J are TRBV20-1 and TRBJ1-5; a weak D match, TRBD1 (5 bases). V lost 3 bases and J lost 4, with 10 bases in between. The CDR3 spans 13 residues. Germline V gives CDR1 DFQATT, CDR2 SNEGSKA (reference sequence).